A selection of T cell receptor beta chains follows, all from one sample in a study of a mutant IDH1 vaccine in newly diagnosed glioma. No cognate antigen is known for these TCRs. This table comes from immunoSEQ multiplex PCR, and its TCRdb copy is limited to in-frame clones, with some not included. In the table there are approximately 37,000 clones, approximately 50% of which are singletons. Here the sequenced sample was PBMCs, taken from a glioma patient whose treatment included an IDH1 peptide vaccine. The receptors shown here come from a woman aged 18 to 35 with glioma. Both conserved end residues are part of each CDR3. Fields, in order: V gene, D gene, clone size, J gene, CDR3 protein, CDR3 DNA. The D gene is left open where the match is weak. Clone size is not always given. Where it is, it says once, few, many or a class for expanded clones.

TRBV21-1	-	few	TRBJ1-1	CASSTLRQGTEAFF	TGTGCCAGCAGCACCCTCAGACAGGGCACTGAAGCTTTCTTT
TRBV7-8	TRBD2	-	TRBJ2-5	CASSFTSGGAQETQYF	TGTGCCAGCAGCTTTACTAGCGGGGGAGCCCAAGAGACCCAGTACTTC
TRBV18	TRBD1	few	TRBJ2-7	CASSLNRGAYEQYF	TGTGCCAGCTCACTCAACAGGGGCGCCTACGAGCAGTACTTC
TRBV27	-	few	TRBJ1-6	CASSLFTGANSPLHF	TGTGCCAGCAGTTTATTTACCGGAGCTAATTCACCCCTCCACTTT
TRBV19	-	-	TRBJ2-1	CASSIRRAFSYNEQFF	TGTGCCAGTAGTATTCGGCGGGCCTTCTCCTACAATGAGCAGTTCTTC
TRBV7-2	-	-	TRBJ1-2	CASSPLGTGYGYTF	TGTGCCAGCAGCCCATTAGGCACAGGCTATGGCTACACCTTC
TRBV5-1	-	few	TRBJ2-3	CASSFITDTQYF	TGCGCCAGCAGCTTTATTACAGATACGCAGTATTTT
TRBV30	TRBD2	few	TRBJ2-2	CAWGLGLAATGELFF	TGTGCCTGGGGGTTGGGACTAGCGGCCACCGGGGAGCTGTTTTTT
TRBV6-5	TRBD1	-	TRBJ2-3	CASSTHRGTTDTQYF	TGTGCCAGCAGTACCCACAGGGGAACCACAGATACGCAGTATTTT
TRBV27	TRBD1	-	TRBJ1-6	CASTGQGANNSPLHF	TGTGCCAGCACCGGACAGGGGGCGAACAATTCACCCCTCCACTTT
TRBV6-6	-	-	TRBJ2-7	CASSYSRYEQYF	TGTGCCAGCAGTTACTCGAGGTACGAGCAGTACTTC
TRBV4-3	TRBD1	-	TRBJ2-7	CASSSDRAGAYEQYF	TGCGCCAGCAGCTCGGACAGGGCCGGCGCCTACGAGCAGTACTTC
TRBV27	-	-	TRBJ1-4	CASSLYRTTNEKLFF	TGTGCCAGCAGTTTATACAGGACAACTAATGAAAAACTGTTTTTT
TRBV11-3	-	few	TRBJ1-2	CASSLDLGRGGYTF	TGTGCCAGCAGCTTAGATCTAGGCCGCGGGGGCTACACCTTC
TRBV16	TRBD1	-	TRBJ2-3	CASKRTGFSTDTQYF	TGTGCCAGCAAACGGACAGGTTTTAGCACAGATACGCAGTATTTT
TRBV12-5	TRBD1	-	TRBJ2-7	CASGAERTGGVYEQYF	TGTGCTAGTGGCGCTGAAAGGACAGGGGGCGTCTACGAGCAGTACTTC
TRBV7-8	-	-	TRBJ1-6	CASSPSEGYNSPLHF	TGTGCCAGCAGCCCCTCCGAAGGTTATAATTCACCCCTCCACTTT
TRBV7-8	TRBD2	-	TRBJ2-1	CASSDIAGALPHEQFF	TGTGCCAGCAGCGATATAGCGGGGGCCCTTCCCCATGAGCAGTTCTTC
TRBV18	-	-	TRBJ2-5	CASSPKETQYF	TGTGCCAGCTCACCAAAAGAGACCCAGTACTTC
TRBV18	-	-	TRBJ1-1	CASSPGGTNTEAFF	TGTGCCAGCTCACCTGGGGGGACGAACACTGAAGCTTTCTTT
TRBV9	TRBD1	-	TRBJ1-2	CASSVDAGGYYGYTF	TGTGCCAGCAGCGTAGACGCAGGGGGCTACTATGGCTACACCTTC
TRBV4-1	-	-	TRBJ2-7	CASSQEVVRFYEQYF	TGCGCCAGCAGCCAAGAGGTGGTGAGGTTCTACGAGCAGTACTTC
TRBV6-1	-	few	TRBJ2-7	CASSGPGLGYEQYF	TGTGCCAGCAGTGGACCGGGGTTGGGTTACGAGCAGTACTTC
TRBV6-4	-	-	TRBJ2-2	CASSVSFTGELFF	TGTGCCAGCAGTGTTTCCTTCACCGGGGAGCTGTTTTTT
TRBV7-6	-	-	TRBJ2-7	CASSSYSSYEQYF	TGTGCCAGCAGCTCCTACAGCTCCTACGAGCAGTACTTC
TRBV15	-	-	TRBJ2-2	CATSRRTGNTGELFF	TGTGCCACCAGCAGGCGTACAGGGAACACCGGGGAGCTGTTTTTT
TRBV19	TRBD1	-	TRBJ2-3	CASSNRGDTDTQYF	TGTGCCAGTAGCAACAGGGGTGACACAGATACGCAGTATTTT
TRBV7-2	TRBD1	-	TRBJ2-2	CASRKDRDGTGELFF	TGTGCCAGCAGGAAGGACAGGGACGGCACCGGGGAGCTGTTTTTT
TRBV29-1	-	once	TRBJ2-7	CSVVTGANYEQYF	TGCAGCGTTGTAACAGGCGCCAACTACGAGCAGTACTTC
TRBV7-2	TRBD1	-	TRBJ2-5	CASSFGTVETQYF	TGTGCCAGCAGCTTCGGGACAGTGGAGACCCAGTACTTC
TRBV30	-	few	TRBJ1-3	CAWKKFLVTGNTIYF	TGTGCCTGGAAAAAATTCCTCGTAACGGGAAACACCATATATTTT
TRBV5-1	-	-	TRBJ1-2	CASSRDPNYGYTF	TGCGCCAGCAGCCGGGACCCGAACTATGGCTACACCTTC
TRBV10-3	-	-	TRBJ1-2	CAISEAREINYGYTF	TGTGCCATCAGTGAGGCCCGGGAGATTAACTATGGCTACACCTTC
TRBV27	TRBD1	once	TRBJ1-4	CASSLDRTGEKLFF	TGTGCCAGCAGTTTGGACAGGACGGGGGAAAAACTGTTTTTT
TRBV7-2	TRBD1	-	TRBJ1-4	CASSAWGSGQNEKLFF	TGTGCCAGCAGTGCATGGGGATCGGGACAGAATGAAAAACTGTTTTTT
TRBV14	-	-	TRBJ2-7	CASSPNYRGTDEQYF	TGTGCCAGCAGCCCCAACTACCGGGGGACCGACGAGCAGTACTTC
TRBV19	-	few	TRBJ2-7	CASSRDPYYEQYF	TGTGCCAGTAGCCGTGACCCCTACTACGAGCAGTACTTC
TRBV5-6	-	medium-sized	TRBJ1-3	CASSFTAPTRGNTIYF	TGTGCCAGCAGCTTTACGGCACCCACGAGGGGAAACACCATATATTTT
TRBV15	TRBD1	-	TRBJ2-1	CATSRNPGQSTIEQFF	TGTGCCACCAGCAGGAACCCGGGACAGTCCACTATTGAGCAGTTCTTC
TRBV5-6	-	-	TRBJ2-3	CASSRPASDTQYF	TGTGCCAGCAGCCGGCCCGCGTCAGATACGCAGTATTTT
TRBV5-1	TRBD1	few	TRBJ2-2	CASSLEPGGFTGELFF	TGCGCCAGCAGCTTGGAGCCAGGGGGCTTCACCGGGGAGCTGTTTTTT
TRBV18	-	-	TRBJ2-1	CASSPRGGNEQFF	TGTGCCAGCTCACCAAGGGGGGGGAATGAGCAGTTCTTC
TRBV5-6	-	few	TRBJ1-2	CASSLTSYGYTF	TGTGCCAGCAGCTTGACCAGCTATGGCTACACCTTC
TRBV30	TRBD1	-	TRBJ2-7	CAWVRSDRVYEQYF	TGTGCCTGGGTTCGCTCCGACAGGGTATACGAGCAGTACTTC
TRBV7-9	-	-	TRBJ1-4	CASSPEPWGFMQANEKLFF	TGTGCCAGCAGCCCAGAGCCGTGGGGGTTCATGCAAGCTAATGAAAAACTGTTTTTT
TRBV6-1	-	-	TRBJ1-3	CASSELGGNTIYF	TGTGCCAGCAGTGAACTGGGTGGAAACACCATATATTTT
TRBV4-2	-	few	TRBJ2-5	CASSQGPVGGQETQYF	TGTGCCAGCAGCCAAGGCCCCGTAGGGGGCCAAGAGACCCAGTACTTC
TRBV9	-	once	TRBJ1-1	CASSPRGGLNTEAFF	TGTGCCAGCAGCCCCCGGGGGGGGCTGAACACTGAAGCTTTCTTT
TRBV6-6	TRBD1	few	TRBJ1-5	CASSITGEGNQPQHF	TGTGCCAGCAGCATCACAGGGGAGGGCAATCAGCCCCAGCATTTT
TRBV30	-	hyperexpanded	TRBJ1-1	CAWRLLLNTEAFF	TGTGCCTGGAGACTATTATTGAACACTGAAGCTTTCTTT
TRBV19	-	few	TRBJ2-5	CASSIRGEETQYF	TGTGCCAGTAGTATAAGAGGGGAAGAGACCCAGTACTTC
TRBV5-5	-	-	TRBJ1-2	CASSLKGTDFYGYTF	TGTGCCAGCAGCTTAAAAGGGACGGACTTCTATGGCTACACCTTC
TRBV4-3	TRBD2	medium-sized	TRBJ2-3	CASSQDLGGSPDTQYF	TGCGCCAGCAGCCAAGATTTGGGCGGGAGCCCAGATACGCAGTATTTT
TRBV7-8	TRBD1	once	TRBJ1-2	CASSKQGATYGYTF	TGTGCCAGCAGCAAACAGGGGGCCACGTATGGCTACACCTTC
TRBV18	-	-	TRBJ2-7	CASSPGQGNIGSYEQYF	TGTGCCAGCTCACCAGGGCAGGGGAATATAGGGTCCTACGAGCAGTACTTC
TRBV6-5	TRBD1	-	TRBJ1-4	CASSPGQGREKLFF	TGTGCCAGCAGTCCGGGACAGGGGAGGGAAAAACTGTTTTTT
TRBV27	TRBD2	-	TRBJ2-5	CASSPSSGPLETQYF	TGTGCCAGCAGTCCTTCTAGCGGTCCTTTGGAGACCCAGTACTTC